Listed below are T cell receptor beta chains from one sample, sequenced in a study of Tregs in tolerant kidney transplant recipients. Sequencing used immunoSEQ multiplex PCR; TCRdb keeps in-frame clones, though not all of them. Of fewer than 20,000 clones in the sample, roughly four fifths are singletons; the top ten hold about 2.6%. Sample: Tregs from blood. Receptors originate from a human donor in good health. Both conserved end residues are part of each CDR3. The order of the fields is D gene, V gene, J gene, clone size, CDR3 DNA, CDR3 protein. A D gene is named only where the DNA matches it firmly. Size values are once, few and many counts, or a class for expanded clones, and some rows have none.

>.|TRBV6-1|TRBJ2-3|.
TGTGCCAGCAGCCCTTCGGTTTGGGATACGCAGTATTTT
CASSPSVWDTQYF
>.|TRBV21-1|TRBJ2-7|few
TGTGCCAGCAGTGCCAATTTGGGCAGGGACTACGAGCAGTACTTC
CASSANLGRDYEQYF
>.|TRBV2|TRBJ1-1|.
TGTGCCAGCAGTGATAGGCAGGGAACGGCAGCTTTCTTT
CASSDRQGTAAFF
>.|TRBV29-1|TRBJ2-1|.
TGCAGCGTTGAAGAGGGAGGCCCGCCTCCGGAGCAGTTCTTC
CSVEEGGPPPEQFF
>.|TRBV5-5|TRBJ1-1|.
TGTGCCAGCAGCTTCGGATCGGGGGGCGCTGAAGCTTTCTTT
CASSFGSGGAEAFF
>.|TRBV19|TRBJ1-1|few
TGTGCCAGTAGTATAGTATCGGGGATGGCTGAAGCTTTCTTT
CASSIVSGMAEAFF
>.|TRBV19|TRBJ2-3|.
TGTGCCAGTAGCCTCCGGAGCCCCACAGATACGCAGTATTTT
CASSLRSPTDTQYF
>TRBD2|TRBV6-1|TRBJ2-3|.
TGTGCCAGCAGTGGACTAGCGGGAGCCCTCGGAGATACGCAGTATTTT
CASSGLAGALGDTQYF
>.|TRBV7-6|TRBJ2-3|.
TGTGCCAGCAGCTTAGCTGGAAGCACAGATACGCAGTATTTT
CASSLAGSTDTQYF
>TRBD1|TRBV2|TRBJ1-2|few
TGTGCCAGCAGTCTGAGACCGACAGGGGATGGCTACACCTTC
CASSLRPTGDGYTF
>.|TRBV5-8|TRBJ1-1|once
TGTGCCAGCAGCTTGACACCTAACACTGAAGCTTTCTTT
CASSLTPNTEAFF
>.|TRBV7-6|TRBJ2-7|.
TGTGCCAGCAGCTTAGGCCCGTCGGGTGAGCGGGTCTTATACGAGCAGTACTTC
CASSLGPSGERVLYEQYF
>.|TRBV5-1|TRBJ1-1|once
TGCGCCAGCAGCTTACTGCCTGGCACTGAAGCTTTCTTT
CASSLLPGTEAFF
>.|TRBV6-6|TRBJ2-2|.
TGTGCCAGCAGTTACTTCTTGGTCGGGGAGCTGTTTTTT
CASSYFLVGELFF
>.|TRBV7-2|TRBJ2-3|.
TGTGCCAGCAGCTCCGGCTCTCGCACAGATACGCAGTATTTT
CASSSGSRTDTQYF
>.|TRBV5-1|TRBJ1-6|.
TGCGCCAGCAGCGCCCGGGGAGGCGAGAATTCACCCCTCCACTTT
CASSARGGENSPLHF
>.|TRBV10-3|TRBJ1-5|.
TGTGCCATCAGTGACGGTGGGGGAGGGAATCAGCCCCAGCATTTT
CAISDGGGGNQPQHF
>TRBD1|TRBV2|TRBJ1-2|once
TGTGCCAGCAGCCGACAGGGCCAAAACTATGGCTACACCTTC
CASSRQGQNYGYTF
>TRBD1|TRBV6-1|TRBJ2-3|.
TGTGCCAGCAGGCCCCAGGGGGCTCGGACAGATACGCAGTATTTT
CASRPQGARTDTQYF
>TRBD1|TRBV7-8|TRBJ1-5|.
TGTGCCAGCAGCCGCCGGGACAGCAGCAATCAGCCCCAGCATTTT
CASSRRDSSNQPQHF
>.|TRBV5-1|TRBJ2-3|.
TGCGCCAGCAGCCCCGACCTAGATACGCAGTATTTT
CASSPDLDTQYF
>.|TRBV29-1|TRBJ1-2|few
TGCAGCGTCTCACAATTACAGGGAGGAAACTATGGCTACACCTTC
CSVSQLQGGNYGYTF
>.|TRBV5-1|TRBJ1-1|.
TGCGCCAGCAGTCGGCAGATGAACACTGAAGCTTTCTTT
CASSRQMNTEAFF
>.|TRBV7-2|TRBJ1-2|.
TGTGCCAGCAGCTTAGAGCTTAGTTATGGCTACACCTTC
CASSLELSYGYTF
>.|TRBV10-2|TRBJ1-5|.
TGCGCCACCTCGAGACACAACAATCAGCCCCAGCATTTT
CATSRHNNQPQHF
>.|TRBV7-2|TRBJ1-6|few
TGTGCCAGCAGCTTAGATGCAGGGGATAATTCACCCCTCCACTTT
CASSLDAGDNSPLHF
>.|TRBV7-6|TRBJ1-1|.
TGTGCCAGCAGCTTAGAGCCGGGAGGGGATCTGGAAGCTTTCTTT
CASSLEPGGDLEAFF
>.|TRBV4-2|TRBJ1-6|.
TGTGCCAGCAGCCGTCCCGCTGGTCCCCTCCACTTT
CASSRPAGPLHF
>.|TRBV20-1|TRBJ1-2|.
TGCAGTGCCCCCCGCCCGGGTGGCTACACCTTC
CSAPRPGGYTF
>.|TRBV9|TRBJ1-3|.
TGTGCCAGCAGCGTACGGTCTGGAAACACCATATATTTT
CASSVRSGNTIYF
>.|TRBV7-9|TRBJ1-3|once
TGTGCCAGCAGCACCTTGAGGGACTCTGGAAACACCATATATTTT
CASSTLRDSGNTIYF
>TRBD1|TRBV18|TRBJ1-6|few
TGTGCCAGCTCACCGGGACAGGATTCACCCCTCCACTTT
CASSPGQDSPLHF
>TRBD1|TRBV9|TRBJ2-3|once
TGTGCCAGCAGCGTAGGATTGGGACAGGGACTCACCCCACGCACAGATACGCAGTATTTT
CASSVGLGQGLTPRTDTQYF
>.|TRBV5-6|TRBJ1-2|.
TGTGCCAGCAGCTTGCGCAGGTTGTATGGCTACACCTTC
CASSLRRLYGYTF
>.|TRBV5-1|TRBJ1-1|few
TGCGCCAGCAGCTTATCCAACACTGAAGCTTTCTTT
CASSLSNTEAFF
>.|TRBV18|TRBJ2-2|.
TGTGCCAGCTCACCAGCCGGGGAGCTGTTTTTT
CASSPAGELFF
>.|TRBV18|TRBJ1-2|.
TGTGCCAGCTCACCAGGGCAACAGTATGGCTACACCTTC
CASSPGQQYGYTF
>TRBD1|TRBV27|TRBJ1-3|.
TGTGCCAGCAGTCTCGCCACCCGGACCGGGACAGGGGGGACTAGCTCTGGAAACACCATATATTTT
CASSLATRTGTGGTSSGNTIYF
>.|TRBV7-2|TRBJ2-1|.
TGTGCCAGCAGCTTAGGAGAAGTCTACCCGCAGTTCTTC
CASSLGEVYPQFF
>.|TRBV6-1|TRBJ1-6|once
TGTGCCAGCAGGGGGTGGCCGCTCGGTGGATCACCCCTCCACTTT
CASRGWPLGGSPLHF
>TRBD2|TRBV9|TRBJ2-7|.
TGTGCCAGCAGCGTTTGGGCGGGAGAGGGCTACGAGCAGTACTTC
CASSVWAGEGYEQYF
>TRBD1|TRBV6-1|TRBJ1-5|.
TGTGCCAGCACTAGGGGACAGGGCGACCAGCCCCAGCATTTT
CASTRGQGDQPQHF
>TRBD1|TRBV7-9|TRBJ1-2|.
TGTGCCAGCAGCTCCGCCCGGGACAGCAAAGGGGTGTACACCTTC
CASSSARDSKGVYTF
>.|TRBV30|TRBJ1-6|.
TGTGCCGTTGGGCCAGGAGAATCACCCCTCCACTTT
CAVGPGESPLHF
>.|TRBV11-2|TRBJ2-2|.
TGTGCCAGCAGCTTAGGAGTCTCCGGGGAGCTGTTTTTT
CASSLGVSGELFF
>TRBD2|TRBV18|TRBJ2-3|.
TGTGCCAGCTCACCAGGGACTAGCGGGAGAACGCAGTATTTT
CASSPGTSGRTQYF
>.|TRBV5-1|TRBJ1-6|.
TGCGCCAGCCGGGAGCCCTACAATTCACCCCTCCACTTT
CASREPYNSPLHF
>.|TRBV6-6|TRBJ2-7|.
TGTGCCAGCAGCTCTTCTTACGCGCAGTACTTC
CASSSSYAQYF
>TRBD2|TRBV19|TRBJ2-1|.
TGTGCCAGTAGTATAGATCAGGGGCTAGCGGGGTCCAATGAGCAGTTCTTC
CASSIDQGLAGSNEQFF
>TRBD1|TRBV11-1|TRBJ2-5|once
TGTGCCAGCAGCTTGGACAGGGAAGAGACCCAGTACTTC
CASSLDREETQYF
>.|TRBV18|TRBJ2-7|once
TGTGCCAGCTCTGAAACTTCAAGCTCCTACGAGCAGTACTTC
CASSETSSSYEQYF
>TRBD2|TRBV5-1|TRBJ2-5|.
TGCGCCAGCAGCTTGCTGCGGGGGGCGCGAGAGACCCAGTACTTC
CASSLLRGARETQYF
>.|TRBV19|TRBJ1-2|once
TGTGCCAGCAGCTGGGGGGGCGAGAGCTATGGCTACACCTTC
CASSWGGESYGYTF
>.|TRBV7-2|TRBJ2-2|.
TGTGCCAGCAGCTGGGACACCGGGGAGCTGTTTTTT
CASSWDTGELFF
>TRBD2|TRBV5-1|TRBJ2-3|.
TGCGCCAGCAGCTTGGGGACTAGTTGGGCAGATACGCAGTATTTT
CASSLGTSWADTQYF
>.|TRBV14|TRBJ1-1|once
TGTGCCAGCGCCGGATGGAACACTGAAGCTTTCTTT
CASAGWNTEAFF
>.|TRBV7-9|TRBJ2-2|.
TGTGCCAGCAGCCTCCAGGGCGGCGGGGAGCTGTTTTTT
CASSLQGGGELFF
>.|TRBV21-1|TRBJ1-6|.
TGTGCCAGCAGCTCCATAGGGGGCCTTCCACCCCTCCACTTT
CASSSIGGLPPLHF
>TRBD2|TRBV5-1|TRBJ2-2|.
TGCGCCAGCAGCTTGAGAAGCGGACTAGCGGGAGGCGGTTCCGGGGAGCTGTTTTTT
CASSLRSGLAGGGSGELFF